Given below is one T cell receptor beta chain in context. This sample was taken from a study of Ad26.COV2.S vaccination and SARS-CoV-2 variants. Treatment: around 19 received Ad26.COV2.S at low or high dose, single or two shots; five or six received placebo; per-sample allocation not given. Samples came from day 63 after the first vaccine or placebo injection. Germline values: CDR1 SGHRS, CDR2 YFSETQ. This CDR3 comprises 15 residues. Deletions cut 4 bases from V and 2 bases from J, with 13 bases between. Generated by immunoSEQ multiplex PCR, the TCRdb table keeps only in-frame clones and is missing some. Among approximately 480,000 clones listed, 87% were seen once.

The TCR originated in a person aged 18 to 59 who received the Ad26.COV2.S COVID-19 vaccine or a placebo. Sequencing used peripheral blood, obtained in a trial of Ad26.COV2.S vaccine versus placebo. V usage is TRBV5-1 and J usage is TRBJ2-1, with TRBD1 as a possible D gene (6 bases). The CDR3 region has the DNA TGCGCCAGCAGCACCGGGACACCAACCTACAATGAGCAGTTCTTC. Protein product: CASSTGTPTYNEQFF. The variable domain in full, with the rest retrieved from reference TRBV5-1 and TRBJ2-1, is KAGVTQTPRYLIKTRGQQVTLSCSPISGHRSVSWYQQTPGQGLQFLFEYFSETQRNKGNFPGRFSGRQFSNSRSEMNVSTLELGDSALYLCASSTGTPTYNEQFFGPGTRLTVL.